This passage covers 26 T cell receptor beta chains from one sample sequenced in a study of CD8 T cells in ankylosing spondylitis. TCRdb processed the 5' RACE reads anew with MiXCR; each CDR3 protein has one entry. The sample contains about 220,000 distinct CDR3 sequences, approximately 10% of which appear only once. Source material: blood, either unsorted or a sorted T cell fraction (not recorded which). Receptors were obtained from a male donor with ankylosing spondylitis or in good health (not recorded which).

This clonotype showed up just a few times. This chain links TRBV7-8 with TRBJ2-4, with D possibly TRBD1 on 5 matching bases. This CDR3 has 14 amino acids. Germline CDR1 and CDR2: SGHVS and FQNEAQ. V lost 2 bases and J lost 3, with 8 bases in between. CDR3 sequence (DNA): TGTGCCAGCAGCTTACAGGGTAGCAAAAACATTCAGTACTTC. This sequence encodes CASSLQGSKNIQYF. Together with reference TRBV7-8 and TRBJ2-4, the CDR3 gives the full variable domain: GAGVSQSPRYKVAKRGQDVALRCDPISGHVSLFWYQQALGQGPEFLTYFQNEAQLDKSGLPSDRFFAERPEGSVSTLKIQRTQQEDSAVYLCASSLQGSKNIQYFGAGTRLSVL.

Many counts were recorded for this clonotype. The chain has TRBV5-1 and TRBJ2-1; D may be TRBD1 (5 bases). This CDR3 comprises 15 residues. Trimming removed 2 bases at V and 8 bases at J, with 17 bases between. Germline V gene data show CDR1 as SGHRS and CDR2 as YFSETQ. The CDR3: CASSFNGGSTDEQFF. The DNA for the CDR3 is TGCGCCAGCAGCTTTAATGGTGGATCGACAGATGAGCAGTTCTTC.

This chain joins TRBV20-1 and TRBJ1-1; D is uncertain. Germline V gene data show CDR1 as DFQATT and CDR2 as SNEGSKA (reference sequence). The CDR3 covers 14 residues. V was trimmed by 2 bases and J by 3 bases, leaving 13 bases between them. The DNA for the CDR3 is TGCAGTGCTAGATACCCAGGACGGGACACTGAAGCTTTCTTT. This encodes CSARYPGRDTEAFF.

The chain carries TRBV9 and TRBJ2-7, with TRBD2 identical over 8 bases. The CDR3 covers 14 residues. V gave up 3 bases and J gave up 7 bases; unmatched junction bases: 9. Looked up from germline, CDR1 is SGDLS and CDR2 is YYNGEE. In DNA, the CDR3 is TGTGCCAGCAGCGGTAGCGGGGCTAGGGGGGAGCAGTACTTC. Its protein product is CASSGSGARGEQYF.

J is TRBJ2-3 and V is TRBV19; D unresolved. The length of the CDR3 is 15 residues. Germline CDR1 LNHDA, CDR2 SQIVND (reference sequence). V was clipped by 5 bases and J by 3 bases, with 15 bases between them. DNA for the CDR3: TGTGCCAGTAGTTTCGCCGTCCAAGGGACAGATACGCAGTATTTT. Translating gives CASSFAVQGTDTQYF.

This clonotype occurred many times. The chain combines TRBV24-1 with TRBJ2-2; a possible D gene is TRBD1 (5 bases). The CDR3 is made up of 13 amino acids. Trimming cost V 3 bases and J 5 bases, with 6 bases left between them. CDR1 KGHDR and CDR2 SFDVKD come from the germline V gene. The CDR3 region has the DNA TGTGCCACCAGTGATCAGGGAACCGGGGAGCTGTTTTTT. It yields the protein CATSDQGTGELFF.

At least ten counts were recorded for this clonotype. The V gene is TRBV7-2, the J gene TRBJ2-1; possibly TRBD1 or TRBD2 for D (6 bases each). Germline V CDR1 and CDR2: SGHTA, FQGNSA. Deletions cut 7 bases from V and 8 bases from J, with 21 bases between. This CDR3 has 15 amino acids. The CDR3 loop is CASTLGGGRGDEQFF. The CDR3 DNA reads as TGTGCCAGCACTCTAGGTGGGGGGCGCGGGGATGAGCAGTTCTTC.

This clonotype appeared a few times. The chain carries TRBV7-8 and TRBJ2-5, with 14 bases identical to TRBD2. The germline CDR1 and CDR2 sequences are SGHVS and FQNEAQ. This CDR3 contains 16 residues. With 5 bases clipped from V and 2 bases from J, the junction kept 4 bases outside the gene matches. The CDR3 loop is CASSVRTSGGQETQYF. The CDR3, as DNA: TGTGCCAGCAGCGTTCGGACTAGCGGGGGGCAAGAGACCCAGTACTTC.

This clonotype was seen many times. This chain uses TRBV12-3 or TRBV12-4 with TRBJ1-2, with D possibly TRBD1 on 5 matching bases. The ends were cut back, 6 bases at V and 4 bases at J, with 18 bases in the middle. The CDR3 runs 15 residues. The CDR3 region is CASSPGGSGGYGYTF. As DNA, the CDR3 is TGTGCCAGCAGCCCAGGAGGCAGCGGGGGCTATGGCTACACCTTC.

In this sample, this clonotype turned up many times. The chain uses TRBV9 and TRBJ2-5, with 12 bases lining up with TRBD2. The germline V gene encodes CDR1 SGDLS and CDR2 YYNGEE. This CDR3 has 17 residues. V shed 2 bases, J shed 2 bases, and the junction held 7 bases outside the gene matches. This chain's CDR3 is CASSVALLAGGQETQYF. The CDR3, as DNA: TGTGCCAGCAGCGTGGCACTGCTAGCGGGGGGGCAAGAGACCCAGTACTTC. The full variable domain, completed using reference TRBV9 and TRBJ2-5, is DSGVTQTPKHLITATGQRVTLRCSPRSGDLSVYWYQQSLDQGLQFLIQYYNGEERAKGNILERFSAQQFPDLHSELNLSSLELGDSALYFCASSVALLAGGQETQYFGPGTRLLVL.

This clonotype was counted ten times or more. This chain connects TRBV6-1 to TRBJ1-2; 9 bases are shared with TRBD1. With 3 bases clipped from V and 7 bases from J, the junction kept 9 bases outside the gene matches. The CDR3 spans 15 residues. Germline lookup yields CDR1 MNHNS and CDR2 SASEGT. The CDR3 loop reads CASSDRTGVSGGYTF. The CDR3 nucleotides are TGTGCCAGCAGTGACCGGACAGGGGTCTCTGGTGGCTACACCTTC.

This clonotype showed up many times. The gene calls are TRBV20-1 and TRBJ1-4; 7 bases map to TRBD1. Trimming removed 4 bases from V and 4 bases from J; junction bases left unmatched: 9. CDR1 is DFQATT, CDR2 SNEGSKA, per germline (reference sequence). The CDR3 consists of 15 residues. This CDR3 reads CSAKTQTGNNEKLFF. The CDR3 DNA is TGCAGTGCTAAAACCCAGACAGGGAATAATGAAAAACTGTTTTTT.

This clonotype was seen many times. V usage is TRBV20-1 and J usage is TRBJ2-7; a possible D gene is TRBD2 (6 bases). Germline V gene sequence: CDR1 DFQATT, CDR2 SNEGSKA (reference sequence). V was shortened by 1 base and J by 3 bases, with 19 bases between the two germline ends. The CDR3 is made up of 16 amino acids. The CDR3, as DNA: TGCAGTGCTAGAGTAGATTTGGGCGGGGCGCACTACGAGCAGTACTTC. This translates into CSARVDLGGAHYEQYF.

As to this clonotype: At one end the junction does not follow the germline gene, possibly because of a read error. The chain links TRBV10-3 to TRBJ1-1; D not certain. The length of the CDR3 is 12 residues. CDR1 is ENHRY and CDR2 is SYGVKD in the germline V gene. The CDR3: CAISETHTEALF. Here the CDR3 DNA reads TGTGCCATCAGTGAGACTCACACTGAAGCTCTCTTT.

This clonotype was observed at least ten times. This chain joins TRBV2 and TRBJ2-7, with D perhaps matching TRBD1 (6 bases). Germline CDR1 reads SNHLY; CDR2 reads FYNNEI. The V and J ends lost 6 bases and 6 bases respectively, with 9 bases between them. The CDR3 is 11 residues long. CDR3 residues: CASSPRGEQYF. The CDR3 coding sequence is TGTGCCAGCAGCCCCAGGGGCGAGCAGTACTTC.

This clonotype was detected many times. The chain combines TRBV24-1 with TRBJ2-2; 7 bases map to TRBD1. Per germline, CDR1 KGHDR and CDR2 SFDVKD. J lost 3 bases, V lost 10 bases, and 4 bases had no gene match. The CDR3 runs 13 residues. CDR3 bases: TGTGCCACATTCGACAGGGACACCGGGGAGCTGTTTTTT. Its translation is CATFDRDTGELFF.

This clonotype was counted at least ten times. The rearrangement links TRBV9 to TRBJ2-7; 9 bases line up with TRBD1. Germline-derived CDR1 and CDR2 are SGDLS and YYNGEE. Trimming cost V 4 bases and J 6 bases; bases outside gene matches: 5. The CDR3 consists of 13 residues. The chain's CDR3 is CASSSGTGIEQYF. DNA of the CDR3: TGTGCCAGCAGCTCCGGGACAGGGATCGAGCAGTACTTC.

In this sample, this clonotype turned up many times. The chain is built from TRBV10-2 and TRBJ1-2; the match to TRBD1 covers 9 bases. Germline V gene lookup returns CDR1 WSHSY and CDR2 SAAADI. The CDR3 is made up of 15 amino acids. The junction had 5 bases not matched to a gene; V was cut back by 3 bases and J by 3 bases. CDR3: CASSDGQGMDYGYTF. In DNA form, the CDR3 reads TGCGCCAGCAGTGACGGACAGGGGATGGACTATGGCTACACCTTC.

V gene TRBV28 combines with J gene TRBJ1-2; 7 bases are shared with TRBD1. Germline V lookup: CDR1 MDHEN, CDR2 SYDVKM. The CDR3 spans 13 residues. The V gene end was trimmed by 6 bases and the J gene end by 8 bases; junction bases not matched to a gene: 9. The CDR3 DNA is TGTGCCAGCAGGCAAGACAGGGTTCGAGGCTACACCTTC. It translates to CASRQDRVRGYTF.

As concerns this clonotype: A much larger clonotype is one base distant, so this may be a read error. This chain links TRBV7-9 with TRBJ1-2; 7 bases are a match to TRBD1. The germline V gene encodes CDR1 SEHNR and CDR2 FQNEAQ (reference sequence). J was trimmed by 4 bases and V by 5 bases; bases with no gene match: 4. The CDR3 contains 13 residues. The CDR3 DNA reads as TGTGCCAGCAGCCACGGGACAGCCTATGGCTACACCTTC. It codes for CASSHGTAYGYTF.

This clonotype was recorded a few times. The CDR3 sequence: CASSGGLRGEGETQYF. CDR3 DNA: TGCGCCAGCAGCGGGGGACTACGGGGGGAAGGTGAGACCCAGTACTTC. V usage is TRBV5-1 and J usage is TRBJ2-5; TRBD2 aligns across 7 bases. CDR1 SGHRS and CDR2 YFSETQ come from the germline V gene. CDR3 size: 16 residues. V gave up 4 bases and J gave up 5 bases; unmatched junction bases: 14.

This clonotype appeared many times. The chain couples TRBV7-2 to TRBJ1-6; tentative D call: TRBD1 (6 bases). Germline-derived CDR1 and CDR2 are SGHTA and FQGNSA. Trimming removed 0 bases at V and 10 bases at J, with 13 bases between. The CDR3 is 15 residues long. DNA for the CDR3: TGTGCCAGCAGCTTAGCAGGTGACAGGAGCTCACCCCTCCACTTT. Translating it yields CASSLAGDRSSPLHF.

This clonotype was seen more than once but under ten times. The gene calls are TRBV7-2 and TRBJ2-1; TRBD2 matches 9 bases. The CDR3 has 16 amino acids. Germline V gives CDR1 SGHTA, CDR2 FQGNSA. Trimming cost V 1 base and J 6 bases; bases outside gene matches: 7. The CDR3 is CASSLGTSGLTNEQFF. The CDR3, as DNA: TGTGCCAGCAGCTTAGGAACTAGCGGGCTGACCAATGAGCAGTTCTTC.

The table lists this clonotype with a few counts. The chain employs TRBV11-2 and TRBJ2-7, with 8 bases that match TRBD2. Germline trimming cut 0 bases from V and 0 bases from J; bases unmatched to any gene: 16. The CDR3 sequence is 20 residues long. Germline CDR1 and CDR2: SGHAT and FQNNGV. The CDR3, as DNA: TGTGCCAGCAGCTTAGACAGCGGGGGCCCCACTAAACAGTACTCCTACGAGCAGTACTTC. Protein sequence: CASSLDSGGPTKQYSYEQYF. Combining the CDR3 with reference TRBV11-2 and TRBJ2-7 gives the whole variable domain EAGVAQSPRYKIIEKRQSVAFWCNPISGHATLYWYQQILGQGPKLLIQFQNNGVVDDSQLPKDRFSAERLKGVDSTLKIQPAKLEDSAVYLCASSLDSGGPTKQYSYEQYFGPGTRLTVT.

The chain combines TRBV7-6 with TRBJ2-7; 7 bases are a match to TRBD1. Per germline, CDR1 SGHVS and CDR2 FNYEAQ. The length of the CDR3 is 14 residues. The V gene end was trimmed by 5 bases and the J gene end by 2 bases; junction bases not matched to a gene: 6. The CDR3 region has the DNA TGTGCCAGCAGCCCGGGACAGTCAACCTACGAGCAGTACTTC. Translation gives CASSPGQSTYEQYF.

The table lists this clonotype with many counts. The rearrangement uses TRBV5-1 and TRBJ2-1; no clear D gene. The CDR3 contains 13 residues. V lost 2 bases and J lost 5, with 8 bases in between. From germline, CDR1 is SGHRS and CDR2 YFSETQ. The DNA of the CDR3 is TGCGCCAGCAGCTTTTTGAAGAACAATGAGCAGTTCTTC. Protein product: CASSFLKNNEQFF.